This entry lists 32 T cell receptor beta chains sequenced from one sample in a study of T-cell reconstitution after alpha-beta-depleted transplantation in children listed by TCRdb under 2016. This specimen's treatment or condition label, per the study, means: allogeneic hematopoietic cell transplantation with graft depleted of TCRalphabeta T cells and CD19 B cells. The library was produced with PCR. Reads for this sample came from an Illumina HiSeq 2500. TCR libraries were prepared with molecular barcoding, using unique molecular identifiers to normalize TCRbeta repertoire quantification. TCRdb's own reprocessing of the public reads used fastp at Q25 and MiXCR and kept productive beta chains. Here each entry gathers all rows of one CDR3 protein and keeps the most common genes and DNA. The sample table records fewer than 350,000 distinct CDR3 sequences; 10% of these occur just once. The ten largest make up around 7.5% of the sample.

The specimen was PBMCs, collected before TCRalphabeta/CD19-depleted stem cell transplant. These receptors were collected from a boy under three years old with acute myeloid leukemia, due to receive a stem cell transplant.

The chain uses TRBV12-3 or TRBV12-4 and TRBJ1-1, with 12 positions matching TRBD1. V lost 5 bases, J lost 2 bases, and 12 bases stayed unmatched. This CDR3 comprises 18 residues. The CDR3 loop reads CASSPGDRGRVGNTEAFF. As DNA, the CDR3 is TGTGCCAGCAGTCCCGGGGACAGGGGGCGAGTGGGAAACACTGAAGCTTTCTTT.

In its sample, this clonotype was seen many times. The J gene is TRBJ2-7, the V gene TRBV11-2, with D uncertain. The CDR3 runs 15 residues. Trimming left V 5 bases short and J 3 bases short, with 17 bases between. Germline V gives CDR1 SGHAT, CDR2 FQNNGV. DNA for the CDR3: TGTGCCAGCAGCCCACTCCGGTACTGGTTCTACGAGCAGTACTTC. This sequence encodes CASSPLRYWFYEQYF.

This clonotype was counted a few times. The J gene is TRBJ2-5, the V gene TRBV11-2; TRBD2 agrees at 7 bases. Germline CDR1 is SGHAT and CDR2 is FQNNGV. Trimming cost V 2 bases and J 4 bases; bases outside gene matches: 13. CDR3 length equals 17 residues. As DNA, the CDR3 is TGTGCCAGCAGCTTAATCGGGGGAGGGCCCAGAGGAGAGACCCAGTACTTC. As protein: CASSLIGGGPRGETQYF.

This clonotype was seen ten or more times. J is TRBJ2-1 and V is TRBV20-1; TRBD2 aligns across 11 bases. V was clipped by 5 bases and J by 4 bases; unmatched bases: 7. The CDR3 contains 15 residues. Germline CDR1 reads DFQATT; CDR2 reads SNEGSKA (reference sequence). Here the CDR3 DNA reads TGCAGTGCTTACGGAGTAGCGGGGGGGTACAATGAGCAGTTCTTC. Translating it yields CSAYGVAGGYNEQFF.

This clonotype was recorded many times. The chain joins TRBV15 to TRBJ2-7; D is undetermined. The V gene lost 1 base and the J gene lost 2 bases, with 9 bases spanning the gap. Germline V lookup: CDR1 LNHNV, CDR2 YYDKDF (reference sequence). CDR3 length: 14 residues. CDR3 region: CATSRVDDTYEQYF. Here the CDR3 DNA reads TGTGCCACCAGCAGAGTAGACGATACCTACGAGCAGTACTTC.

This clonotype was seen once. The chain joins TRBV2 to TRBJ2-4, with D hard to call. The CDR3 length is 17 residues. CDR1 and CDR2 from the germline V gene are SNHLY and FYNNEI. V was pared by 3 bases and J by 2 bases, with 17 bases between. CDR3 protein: CASSDYWIGITKNIQYF. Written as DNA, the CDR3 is TGTGCCAGCAGTGACTATTGGATAGGTATAACCAAAAACATTCAGTACTTC.

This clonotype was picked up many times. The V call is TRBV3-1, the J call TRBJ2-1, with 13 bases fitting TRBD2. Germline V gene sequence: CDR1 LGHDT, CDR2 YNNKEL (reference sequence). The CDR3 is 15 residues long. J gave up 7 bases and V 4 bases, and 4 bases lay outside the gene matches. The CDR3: CASSRLAGGPNEQFF. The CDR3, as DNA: TGTGCCAGCAGCCGACTAGCGGGGGGCCCAAATGAGCAGTTCTTC.

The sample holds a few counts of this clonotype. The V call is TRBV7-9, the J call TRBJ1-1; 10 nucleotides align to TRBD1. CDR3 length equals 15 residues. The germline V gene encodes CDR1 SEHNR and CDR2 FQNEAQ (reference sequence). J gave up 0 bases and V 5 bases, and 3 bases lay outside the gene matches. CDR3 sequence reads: CASSRQGALNTEAFF. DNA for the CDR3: TGTGCCAGCAGCCGACAGGGGGCATTGAACACTGAAGCTTTCTTT.

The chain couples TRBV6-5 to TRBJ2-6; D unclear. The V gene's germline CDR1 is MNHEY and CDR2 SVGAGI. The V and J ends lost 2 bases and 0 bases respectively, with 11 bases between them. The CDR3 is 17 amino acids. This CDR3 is CASSYAGLSSGANVLTF. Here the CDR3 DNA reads TGTGCCAGCAGTTACGCAGGATTATCCTCTGGGGCCAACGTCCTGACTTTC.

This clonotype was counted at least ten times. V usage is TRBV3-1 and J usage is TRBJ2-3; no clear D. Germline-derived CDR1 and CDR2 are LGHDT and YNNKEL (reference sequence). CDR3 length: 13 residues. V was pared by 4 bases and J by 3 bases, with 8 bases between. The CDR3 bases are TGTGCCAGCAGCCTCCTCCGGACAGATACGCAGTATTTT. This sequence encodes CASSLLRTDTQYF.

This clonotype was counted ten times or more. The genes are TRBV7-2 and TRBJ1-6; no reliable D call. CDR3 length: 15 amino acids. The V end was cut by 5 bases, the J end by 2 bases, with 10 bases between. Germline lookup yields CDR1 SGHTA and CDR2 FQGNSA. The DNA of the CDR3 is TGTGCCAGCAGCCCAGCAGCAGCCTATAATTCACCCCTCCACTTT. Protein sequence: CASSPAAAYNSPLHF.

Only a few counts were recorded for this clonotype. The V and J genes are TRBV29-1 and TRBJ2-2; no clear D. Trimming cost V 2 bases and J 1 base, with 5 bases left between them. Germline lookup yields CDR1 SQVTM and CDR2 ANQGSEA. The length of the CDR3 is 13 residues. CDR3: CSVENGNTGELFF. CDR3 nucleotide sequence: TGCAGCGTTGAAAACGGGAACACCGGGGAGCTGTTTTTT.

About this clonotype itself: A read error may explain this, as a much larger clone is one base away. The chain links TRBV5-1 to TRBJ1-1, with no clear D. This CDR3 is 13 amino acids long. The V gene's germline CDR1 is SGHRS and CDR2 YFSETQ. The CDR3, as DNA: TGCGCCAGGAGCTTGGCCCTCAAGACTGAAGCTTTCTTT. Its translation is CARSLALKTEAFF.

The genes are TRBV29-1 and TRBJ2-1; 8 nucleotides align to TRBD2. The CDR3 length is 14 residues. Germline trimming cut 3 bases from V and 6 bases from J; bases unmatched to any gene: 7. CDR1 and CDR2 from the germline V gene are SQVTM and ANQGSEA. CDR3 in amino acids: CSVEPSGRGNEQFF. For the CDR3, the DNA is TGCAGCGTTGAGCCCAGCGGGAGAGGCAATGAGCAGTTCTTC.

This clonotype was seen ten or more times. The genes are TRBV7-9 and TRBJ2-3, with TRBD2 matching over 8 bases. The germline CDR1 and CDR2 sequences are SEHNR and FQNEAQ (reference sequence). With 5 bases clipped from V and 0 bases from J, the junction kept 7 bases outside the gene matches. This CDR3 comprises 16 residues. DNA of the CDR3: TGTGCCAGCAGCCGAATTAGCGGGGTTAGCACAGATACGCAGTATTTT. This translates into CASSRISGVSTDTQYF.

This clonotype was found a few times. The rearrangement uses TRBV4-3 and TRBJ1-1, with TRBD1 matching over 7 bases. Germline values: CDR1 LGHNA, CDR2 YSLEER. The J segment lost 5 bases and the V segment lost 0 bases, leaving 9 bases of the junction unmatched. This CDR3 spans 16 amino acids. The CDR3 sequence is CASSQDLAGDSTEAFF. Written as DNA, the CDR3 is TGCGCCAGCAGCCAAGACTTAGCGGGGGACAGTACTGAAGCTTTCTTT.

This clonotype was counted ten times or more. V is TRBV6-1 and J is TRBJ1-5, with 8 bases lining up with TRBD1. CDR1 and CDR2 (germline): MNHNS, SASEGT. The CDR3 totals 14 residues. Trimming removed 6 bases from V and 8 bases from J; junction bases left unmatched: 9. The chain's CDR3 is CASRQRTGKKPQHF. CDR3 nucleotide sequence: TGTGCCAGCAGACAACGGACAGGGAAGAAGCCCCAGCATTTT.

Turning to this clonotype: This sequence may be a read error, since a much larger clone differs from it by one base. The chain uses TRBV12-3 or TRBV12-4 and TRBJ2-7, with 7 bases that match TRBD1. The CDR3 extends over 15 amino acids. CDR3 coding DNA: TGTGCCAGCAGGCGACAGGGCTCGCCAACCTACGCGCAGTACTTC. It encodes CASRRQGSPTYAQYF.

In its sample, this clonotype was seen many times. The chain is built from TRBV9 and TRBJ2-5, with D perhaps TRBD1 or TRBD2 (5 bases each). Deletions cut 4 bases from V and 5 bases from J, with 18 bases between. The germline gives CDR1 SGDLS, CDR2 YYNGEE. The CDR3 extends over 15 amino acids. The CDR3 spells CASSPGGAGKETQYF. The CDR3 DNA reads TGTGCCAGCAGCCCCGGAGGCGCAGGGAAGGAGACCCAGTACTTC. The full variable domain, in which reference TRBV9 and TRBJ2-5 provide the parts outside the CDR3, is DSGVTQTPKHLITATGQRVTLRCSPRSGDLSVYWYQQSLDQGLQFLIQYYNGEERAKGNILERFSAQQFPDLHSELNLSSLELGDSALYFCASSPGGAGKETQYFGPGTRLLVL.

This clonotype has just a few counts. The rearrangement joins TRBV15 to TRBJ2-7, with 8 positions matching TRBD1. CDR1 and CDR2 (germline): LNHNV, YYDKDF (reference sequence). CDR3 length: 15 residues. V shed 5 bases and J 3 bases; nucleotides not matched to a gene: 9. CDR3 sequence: CATSGTGTGYYEQYF. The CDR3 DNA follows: TGTGCCACCAGCGGCACCGGGACAGGTTACTACGAGCAGTACTTC. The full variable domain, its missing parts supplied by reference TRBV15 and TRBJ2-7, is DAMVIQNPRYQVTQFGKPVTLSCSQTLNHNVMYWYQQKSSQAPKLLFHYYDKDFNNEADTPDNFQSRRPNTSFCFLDIRSPGLGDTAMYLCATSGTGTGYYEQYFGPGTRLTVT.

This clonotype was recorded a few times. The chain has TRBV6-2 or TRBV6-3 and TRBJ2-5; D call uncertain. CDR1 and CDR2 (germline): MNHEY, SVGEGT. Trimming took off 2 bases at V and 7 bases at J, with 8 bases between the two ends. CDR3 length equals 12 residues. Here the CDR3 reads CASSYAIGTQYF. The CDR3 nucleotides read TGTGCCAGCAGTTACGCCATCGGGACCCAGTACTTC.

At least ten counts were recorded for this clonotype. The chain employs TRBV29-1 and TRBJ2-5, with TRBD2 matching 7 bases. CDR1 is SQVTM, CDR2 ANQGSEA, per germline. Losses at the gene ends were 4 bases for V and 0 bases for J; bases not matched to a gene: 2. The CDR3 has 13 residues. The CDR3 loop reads CSVVGGYQETQYF. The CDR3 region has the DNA TGCAGCGTTGTGGGGGGGTACCAAGAGACCCAGTACTTC.

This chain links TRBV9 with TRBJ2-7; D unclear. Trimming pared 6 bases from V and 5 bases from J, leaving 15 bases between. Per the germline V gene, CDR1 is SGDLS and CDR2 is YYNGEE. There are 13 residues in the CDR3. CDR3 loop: CASIAAGGNEQYF. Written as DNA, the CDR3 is TGTGCCAGCATCGCCGCAGGCGGCAACGAGCAGTACTTC. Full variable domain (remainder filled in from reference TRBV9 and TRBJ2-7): DSGVTQTPKHLITATGQRVTLRCSPRSGDLSVYWYQQSLDQGLQFLIQYYNGEERAKGNILERFSAQQFPDLHSELNLSSLELGDSALYFCASIAAGGNEQYFGPGTRLTVT.

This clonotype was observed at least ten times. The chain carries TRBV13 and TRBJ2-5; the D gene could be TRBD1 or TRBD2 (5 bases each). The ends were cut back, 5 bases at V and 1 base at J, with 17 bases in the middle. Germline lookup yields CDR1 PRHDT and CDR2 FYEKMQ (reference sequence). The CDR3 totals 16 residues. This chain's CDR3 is CASSLLSRDVQETQYF. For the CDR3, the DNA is TGTGCCAGCAGCCTCCTAAGCCGGGACGTCCAAGAGACCCAGTACTTC.

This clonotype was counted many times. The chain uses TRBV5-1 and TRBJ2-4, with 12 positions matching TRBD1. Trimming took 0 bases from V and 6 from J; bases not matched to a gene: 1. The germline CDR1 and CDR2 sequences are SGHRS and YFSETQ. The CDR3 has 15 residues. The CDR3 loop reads CASSLEGQGANIQYF. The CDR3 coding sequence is TGCGCCAGCAGCTTGGAGGGACAGGGGGCAAACATTCAGTACTTC.

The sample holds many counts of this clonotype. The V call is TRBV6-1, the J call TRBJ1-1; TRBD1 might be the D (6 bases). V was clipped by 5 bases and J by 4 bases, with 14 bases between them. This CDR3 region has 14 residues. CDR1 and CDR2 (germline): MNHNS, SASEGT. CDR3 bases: TGTGCCAGCAGTCCCCGGGACAAAGGCACTGAAGCTTTCTTT. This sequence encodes CASSPRDKGTEAFF.

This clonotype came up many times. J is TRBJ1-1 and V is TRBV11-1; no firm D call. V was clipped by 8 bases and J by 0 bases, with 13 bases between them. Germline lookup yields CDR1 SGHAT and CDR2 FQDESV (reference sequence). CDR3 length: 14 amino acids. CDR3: CASDPWALNTEAFF. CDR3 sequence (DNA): TGTGCCAGCGATCCCTGGGCGTTGAACACTGAAGCTTTCTTT. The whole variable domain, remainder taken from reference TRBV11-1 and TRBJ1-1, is EAEVAQSPRYKITEKSQAVAFWCDPISGHATLYWYRQILGQGPELLVQFQDESVVDDSQLPKDRFSAERLKGVDSTLKIQPAELGDSAMYLCASDPWALNTEAFFGQGTRLTVV.

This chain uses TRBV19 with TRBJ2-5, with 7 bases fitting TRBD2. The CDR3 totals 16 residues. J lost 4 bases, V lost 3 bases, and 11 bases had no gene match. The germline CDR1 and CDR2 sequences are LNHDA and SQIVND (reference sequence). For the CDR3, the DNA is TGTGCCAGTAGTATTAGATTACTAGCGTTAGGAGAGACCCAGTACTTC. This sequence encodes CASSIRLLALGETQYF. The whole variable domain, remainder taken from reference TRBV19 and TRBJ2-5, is DGGITQSPKYLFRKEGQNVTLSCEQNLNHDAMYWYRQDPGQGLRLIYYSQIVNDFQKGDIAEGYSVSREKKESFPLTVTSAQKNPTAFYLCASSIRLLALGETQYFGPGTRLLVL.

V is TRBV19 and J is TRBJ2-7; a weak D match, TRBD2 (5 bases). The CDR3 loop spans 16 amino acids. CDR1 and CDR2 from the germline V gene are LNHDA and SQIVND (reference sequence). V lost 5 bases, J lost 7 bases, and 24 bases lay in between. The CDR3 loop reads CASSPPIPEAGGEQYF. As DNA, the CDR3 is TGTGCCAGTAGTCCCCCGATCCCGGAGGCCGGTGGGGAGCAGTACTTC.

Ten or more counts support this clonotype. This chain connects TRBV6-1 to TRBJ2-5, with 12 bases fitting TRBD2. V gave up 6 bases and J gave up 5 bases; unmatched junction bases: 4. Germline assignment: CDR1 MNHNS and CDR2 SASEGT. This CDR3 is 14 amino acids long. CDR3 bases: TGTGCCAGCAGCCGACTAGCGGGAGTTGAGACCCAGTACTTC. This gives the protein CASSRLAGVETQYF.

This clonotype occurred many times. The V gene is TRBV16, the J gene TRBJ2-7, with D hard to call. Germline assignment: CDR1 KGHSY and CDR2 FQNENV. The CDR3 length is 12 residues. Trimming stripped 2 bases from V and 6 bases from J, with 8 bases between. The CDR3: CASSQRLREQYF. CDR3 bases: TGTGCCAGCAGCCAAAGGTTGCGCGAGCAGTACTTC.

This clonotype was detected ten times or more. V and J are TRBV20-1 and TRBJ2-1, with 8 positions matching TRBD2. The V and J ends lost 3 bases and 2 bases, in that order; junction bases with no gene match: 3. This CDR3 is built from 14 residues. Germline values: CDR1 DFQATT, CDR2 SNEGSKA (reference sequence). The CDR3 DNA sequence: TGCAGTGCTAGTACTAGCGGCCCCTACAATGAGCAGTTCTTC. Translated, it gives CSASTSGPYNEQFF.